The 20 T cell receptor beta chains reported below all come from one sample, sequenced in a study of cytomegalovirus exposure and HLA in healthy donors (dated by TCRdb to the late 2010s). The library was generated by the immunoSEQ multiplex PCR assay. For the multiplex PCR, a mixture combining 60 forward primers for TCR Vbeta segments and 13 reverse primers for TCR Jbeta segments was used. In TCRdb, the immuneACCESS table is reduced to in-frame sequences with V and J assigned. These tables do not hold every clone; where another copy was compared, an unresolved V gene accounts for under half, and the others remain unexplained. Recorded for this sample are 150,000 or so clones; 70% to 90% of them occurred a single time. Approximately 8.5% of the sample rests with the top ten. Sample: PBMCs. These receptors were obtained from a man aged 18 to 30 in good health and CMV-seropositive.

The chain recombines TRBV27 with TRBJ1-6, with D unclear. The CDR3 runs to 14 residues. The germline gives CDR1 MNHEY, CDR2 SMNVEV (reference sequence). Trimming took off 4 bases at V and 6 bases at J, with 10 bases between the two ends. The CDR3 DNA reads TGTGCCAGCAGTTCCCTTCGGGGTAATTCACCCCTCCACTTT. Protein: CASSSLRGNSPLHF.

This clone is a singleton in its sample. The CDR3 loop is CASSIPRGFGTDTQYF. The CDR3 DNA reads as TGCGCCAGCAGCATCCCCAGGGGGTTCGGCACAGATACGCAGTATTTT. The chain has TRBV5-1 and TRBJ2-3; 7 bases match TRBD1. Germline-derived CDR1 and CDR2 are SGHRS and YFSETQ. V trimming: 4 bases; J trimming: 1 base; junction bases outside the gene matches: 9. The CDR3 spans 16 residues. Full variable domain (missing parts from reference TRBV5-1 and TRBJ2-3): KAGVTQTPRYLIKTRGQQVTLSCSPISGHRSVSWYQQTPGQGLQFLFEYFSETQRNKGNFPGRFSGRQFSNSRSEMNVSTLELGDSALYLCASSIPRGFGTDTQYFGPGTRLTVL.

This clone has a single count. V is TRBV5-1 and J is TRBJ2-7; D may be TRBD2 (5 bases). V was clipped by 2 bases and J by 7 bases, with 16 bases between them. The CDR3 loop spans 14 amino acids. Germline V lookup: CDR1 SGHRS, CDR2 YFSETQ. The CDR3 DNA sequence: TGCGCCAGCAGCTTACGTATCCCACGCGGGGAGCAGTACTTC. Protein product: CASSLRIPRGEQYF.

The CDR3 here is CASSPRDRAWETQYF. Written as DNA, the CDR3 is TGTGCCAGCAGCCCTAGGGACAGGGCTTGGGAGACCCAGTACTTC. The chain is built from TRBV5-4 and TRBJ2-5, with 9 bases lining up with TRBD1. The CDR3 runs to 15 residues. J was trimmed by 5 bases and V by 4 bases; bases with no gene match: 9. Germline CDR1 reads SGHNT; CDR2 reads YYREEE (reference sequence).

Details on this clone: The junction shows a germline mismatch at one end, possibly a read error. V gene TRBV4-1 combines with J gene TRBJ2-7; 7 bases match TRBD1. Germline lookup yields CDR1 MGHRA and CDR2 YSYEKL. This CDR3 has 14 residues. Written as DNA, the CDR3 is TGCGCCAGCGGCCAAGTGTGGGGACAGTACGAGCAGTACTTC. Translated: CASGQVWGQYEQYF.

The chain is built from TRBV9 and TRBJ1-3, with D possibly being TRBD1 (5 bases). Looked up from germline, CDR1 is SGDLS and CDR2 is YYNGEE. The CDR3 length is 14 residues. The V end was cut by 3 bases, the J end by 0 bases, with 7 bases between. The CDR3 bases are TGTGCCAGCAGCGGGGGGGACTCTGGAAACACCATATATTTT. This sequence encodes CASSGGDSGNTIYF.

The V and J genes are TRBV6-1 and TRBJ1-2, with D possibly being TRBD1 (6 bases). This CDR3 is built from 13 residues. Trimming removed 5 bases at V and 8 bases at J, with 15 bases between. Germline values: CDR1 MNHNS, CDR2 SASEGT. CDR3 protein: CASSTRQDLGYTF. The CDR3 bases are TGTGCCAGCAGTACCAGACAGGACCTGGGCTACACCTTC.

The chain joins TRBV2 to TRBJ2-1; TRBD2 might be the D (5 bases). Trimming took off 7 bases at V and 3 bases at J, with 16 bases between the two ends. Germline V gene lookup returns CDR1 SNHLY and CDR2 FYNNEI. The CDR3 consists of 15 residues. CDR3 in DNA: TGTGCCAGCACTATCACGGGGTTGAACTACAATGAGCAGTTCTTC. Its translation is CASTITGLNYNEQFF. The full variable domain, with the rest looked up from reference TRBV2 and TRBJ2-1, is EPEVTQTPSHQVTQMGQEVILRCVPISNHLYFYWYRQILGQKVEFLVSFYNNEISEKSEIFDDQFSVERPDGSNFTLKIRSTKLEDSAMYFCASTITGLNYNEQFFGPGTRLTVL.

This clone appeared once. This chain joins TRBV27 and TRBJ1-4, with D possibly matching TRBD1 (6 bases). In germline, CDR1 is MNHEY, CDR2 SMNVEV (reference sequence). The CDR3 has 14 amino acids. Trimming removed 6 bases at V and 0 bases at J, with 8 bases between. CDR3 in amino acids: CASRPGATNEKLFF. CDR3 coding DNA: TGTGCCAGCAGACCAGGGGCAACTAATGAAAAACTGTTTTTT.

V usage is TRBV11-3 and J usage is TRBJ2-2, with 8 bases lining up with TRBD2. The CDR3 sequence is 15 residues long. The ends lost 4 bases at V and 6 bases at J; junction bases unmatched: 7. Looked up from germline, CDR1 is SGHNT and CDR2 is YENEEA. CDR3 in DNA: TGTGCCAGCAGCTCGGGGGGGTACGAGGCCGGGGAGCTGTTTTTT. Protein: CASSSGGYEAGELFF.

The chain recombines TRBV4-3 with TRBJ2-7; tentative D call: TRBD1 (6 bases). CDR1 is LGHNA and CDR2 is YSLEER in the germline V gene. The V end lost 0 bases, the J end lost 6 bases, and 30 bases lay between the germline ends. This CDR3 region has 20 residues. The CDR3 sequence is CASSQEYGRTATRIEVEQYF. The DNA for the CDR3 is TGCGCCAGCAGCCAAGAATATGGACGGACAGCGACCAGAATAGAGGTCGAGCAGTACTTC.

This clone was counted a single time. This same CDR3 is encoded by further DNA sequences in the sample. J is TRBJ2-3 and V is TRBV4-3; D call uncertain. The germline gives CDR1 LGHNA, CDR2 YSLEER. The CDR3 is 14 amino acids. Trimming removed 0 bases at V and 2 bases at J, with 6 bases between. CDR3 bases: TGCGCCAGCAGCCAAGATAGCTCCACAGATACGCAGTATTTT. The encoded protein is CASSQDSSTDTQYF.

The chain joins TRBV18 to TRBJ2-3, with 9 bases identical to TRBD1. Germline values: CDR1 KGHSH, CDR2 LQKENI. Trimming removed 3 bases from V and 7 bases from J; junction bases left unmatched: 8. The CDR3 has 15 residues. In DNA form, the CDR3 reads TGTGCCAGCTCACCTAATGGGACAGGGAGACATACGCAGTATTTT. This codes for CASSPNGTGRHTQYF.

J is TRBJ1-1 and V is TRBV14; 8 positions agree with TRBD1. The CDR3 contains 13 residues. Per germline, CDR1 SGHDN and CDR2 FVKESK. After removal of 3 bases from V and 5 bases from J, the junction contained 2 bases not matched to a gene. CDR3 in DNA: TGTGCCAGCAGCCAGAGACAGGGGACTGAAGCTTTCTTT. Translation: CASSQRQGTEAFF.

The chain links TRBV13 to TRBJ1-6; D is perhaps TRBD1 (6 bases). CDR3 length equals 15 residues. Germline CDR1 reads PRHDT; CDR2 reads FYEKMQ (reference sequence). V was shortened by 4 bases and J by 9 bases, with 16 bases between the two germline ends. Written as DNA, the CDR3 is TGTGCCAGCAGCTCCAAACAGGGCCGGGGTTCACCCCTCCACTTT. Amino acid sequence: CASSSKQGRGSPLHF. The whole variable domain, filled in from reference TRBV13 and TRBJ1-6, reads AAGVIQSPRHLIKEKRETATLKCYPIPRHDTVYWYQQGPGQDPQFLISFYEKMQSDKGSIPDRFSAQQFSDYHSELNMSSLELGDSALYFCASSSKQGRGSPLHFGNGTRLTVT.

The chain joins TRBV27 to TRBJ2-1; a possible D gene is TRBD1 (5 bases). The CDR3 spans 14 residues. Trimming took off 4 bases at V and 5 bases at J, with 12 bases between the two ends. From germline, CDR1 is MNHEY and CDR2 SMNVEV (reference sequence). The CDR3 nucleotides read TGTGCCAGCAGTTGGTTGGACACGAACAATGAGCAGTTCTTC. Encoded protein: CASSWLDTNNEQFF.

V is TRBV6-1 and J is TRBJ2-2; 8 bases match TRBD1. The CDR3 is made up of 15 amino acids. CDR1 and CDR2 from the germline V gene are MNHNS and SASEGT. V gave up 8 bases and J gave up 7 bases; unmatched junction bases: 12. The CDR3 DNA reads TGTGCCAGCGGGGTCAGGGGGCGCGAAGTCGGGGAGCTGTTTTTT. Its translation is CASGVRGREVGELFF.

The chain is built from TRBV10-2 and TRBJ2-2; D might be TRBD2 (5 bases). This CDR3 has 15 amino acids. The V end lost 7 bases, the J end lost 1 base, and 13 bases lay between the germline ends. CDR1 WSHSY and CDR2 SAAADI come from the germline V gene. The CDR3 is CASKMLAGNTGELFF. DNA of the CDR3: TGCGCCAGCAAAATGCTAGCAGGGAACACCGGGGAGCTGTTTTTT.

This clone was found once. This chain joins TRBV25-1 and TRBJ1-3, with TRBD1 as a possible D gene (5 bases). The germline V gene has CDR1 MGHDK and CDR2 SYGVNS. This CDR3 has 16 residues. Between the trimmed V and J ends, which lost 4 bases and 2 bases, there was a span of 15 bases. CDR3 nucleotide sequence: TGTGCCAGCAGTGCCTGGGACTTTCGTCCTGGAAACACCATATATTTT. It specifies CASSAWDFRPGNTIYF.

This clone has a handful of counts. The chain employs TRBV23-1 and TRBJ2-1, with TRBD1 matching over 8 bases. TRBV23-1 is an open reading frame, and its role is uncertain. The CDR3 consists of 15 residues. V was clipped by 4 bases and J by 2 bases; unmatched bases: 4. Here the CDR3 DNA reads TGCGCCAGCAGTCGCGGGACAGGCGCCTACAATGAGCAGTTCTTC. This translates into CASSRGTGAYNEQFF.